A selection of T cell receptor beta chains follows, all from one sample in a study of blood T cell repertoires in COVID-19. Sequencing was performed with immunoSEQ multiplex PCR; in TCRdb, only in-frame clones are kept and a portion is missing. The table shows roughly 12,000 clones, with about nine tenths occurring only once. The source material was peripheral blood. All receptors derive from a woman in her seventies with active COVID-19. Both conserved end residues are trimmed from each CDR3. The order of the fields is CDR3 protein, J gene, V gene.

CDR3 protein: ASSSGLAGTDTQY
J gene: TRBJ2-3
V gene: TRBV7-2

CDR3 protein: ASSSVVPGGFDEQY
J gene: TRBJ2-7
V gene: TRBV18

CDR3 protein: ASSSWGTGGSLDYEQY
J gene: TRBJ2-7
V gene: TRBV7-9

CDR3 protein: ASSSSGTVYNEQF
J gene: TRBJ2-1
V gene: TRBV7-6

CDR3 protein: ASSATGAQETQY
J gene: TRBJ2-5
V gene: TRBV21-1

CDR3 protein: ASSLQGKDT
J gene: TRBJ1-2
V gene: TRBV11-2

CDR3 protein: ATSDSQGADTQY
J gene: TRBJ2-3
V gene: TRBV24-1

CDR3 protein: AISEGADTQY
J gene: TRBJ2-3
V gene: TRBV10-3

CDR3 protein: ASRDSANTEAF
J gene: TRBJ1-1
V gene: TRBV12-3/TRBV12-4

CDR3 protein: ATSEGQINYGYT
J gene: TRBJ1-2
V gene: TRBV19

CDR3 protein: ASSSLGSPGADTQY
J gene: TRBJ2-3
V gene: TRBV11-3

CDR3 protein: AISTGGTGNTIY
J gene: TRBJ1-3
V gene: TRBV10-3

CDR3 protein: ASSSGSGEQF
J gene: TRBJ2-1
V gene: TRBV7-7

CDR3 protein: ASSHTPLSGDTQY
J gene: TRBJ2-3
V gene: TRBV28

CDR3 protein: ASSYILAGKYEQY
J gene: TRBJ2-7
V gene: TRBV6-2/TRBV6-3

CDR3 protein: ATSGGGTDTQY
J gene: TRBJ2-3
V gene: TRBV24-1

CDR3 protein: ASSQGPKLGLARYEQY
J gene: TRBJ2-7
V gene: TRBV4-3

CDR3 protein: ASSDRGLKETQY
J gene: TRBJ2-5
V gene: TRBV6-5

CDR3 protein: ASSIEGQGTYGYT
J gene: TRBJ1-2
V gene: TRBV19

CDR3 protein: ASGPAGHPGDEQF
J gene: TRBJ2-1
V gene: TRBV12-5

CDR3 protein: ASTLGGGFPEAF
J gene: TRBJ1-1
V gene: TRBV28

CDR3 protein: ASSHTSGGTYNEQF
J gene: TRBJ2-1
V gene: TRBV3-1/TRBV3-2

CDR3 protein: SVEDRGLGNEQY
J gene: TRBJ2-7
V gene: TRBV29-1

CDR3 protein: ASSQKTGGPATNEKLF
J gene: TRBJ1-4
V gene: TRBV4-1